The sequence of this T cell receptor (beta chain) was determined in a study of blood T cell repertoires in COVID-19 (TCRdb year 2020). Broadly, across the study: The collaborator samples originated in the United States, Italy and Spain and spanned the acute and convalescent phases of COVID-19. The prospective study material was composed of cDNA or gDNA derived from T cells, B-cell-depleted T cells, or PBMCs. The dataset comprised deeply sampled blood TCRbeta repertoires from subjects exposed to, actively infected with, or recovered from COVID-19. A freely available public database, intended as a resource for researchers studying the immune response to SARS-CoV-2, is where the repertoires were released. Samples were obtained from the ongoing ImmuneRACE study (first 160 participants) and from about 1,300 subjects provided by 6 global collaborators. Sample metadata almost always included a de-identified subject ID, COVID-19 status, age in years and sex. Where available, HLA class I and class II types were taken from metadata supplied by the sample provider and were not determined by assay-based typing. Broader findings and caveats from the paper: How much clinical and demographic metadata was included differed by source and by participant, and the metadata was provided uncurated.

Trimming takes 5 bases off V and 5 bases off J; junction bases not matched to a gene: 6. CDR3 length: 13 amino acids, cysteine to phenylalanine. Just CDR3 DNA is preserved here, 39 bases in frame from base 1. A note on this clone: Its antigen is still unknown. It has no much larger one-base neighbor in the sample; base qualities were not kept.

Participants in the prospective study were aged roughly 18 to 100 years, lived in about two dozen United States geographic areas, and enrolled through a virtual design. To assign participants to cohorts, the prospective study relied on clinical history that participants themselves reported in a screening survey and a study questionnaire. Recovered participants in ImmuneRACE Cohort 3 were defined by two consecutive negative NP/OP PCR tests, clearance by a healthcare professional, or resolution of symptoms. In the prospective study, whole blood, serum and a nasopharyngeal or oropharyngeal swab were collected from each participant by mobile phlebotomists. Prospective study participants could optionally give additional blood draws and questionnaires over an approximately two-month period. Before DNA extraction, blood samples from the prospective study were shipped at room temperature or frozen. TCRbeta CDR3 regions were amplified from genomic DNA using the immunoSEQ Assay, a bias-controlled multiplex PCR. As for the original processing: The number of nucleated cells in each sample was estimated from the amplification of reference gene primers within the assay. To quantify the absolute abundance of each unique TCRbeta CDR3 rearrangement, sequence reads were collapsed and filtered. For each sample, productive Simpson clonality was calculated by taking the square root of Simpson's diversity index across productive rearrangements. TCRdb carries this immuneACCESS record with in-frame sequences only. Its versions omit some clonotypes, under half of them owing to an unresolved V gene in the studies checked, with the rest unexplained. V and J calls and clone size come straight from that table; D and trimming were deduced from the DNA. Across this sample there are about 170,000 clones, with under 85% seen only once. 9.5% to 15% of the sample is in the top ten clones.

The sequence was collected from a middle-aged man who had recovered from COVID-19. Sequenced input: PBMCs or T cells enriched from blood (not recorded which). The sequence joins TRBV12-3 or TRBV12-4 to TRBJ2-7, and 7 junction bases match TRBD1. The DNA is TGTGCCAGCAGTCGTAACAGGGGCCACGAGCAGTACTTC. Translated, it reads CASSRNRGHEQYF.